Ten or more counts support the clone carrying this T cell receptor (beta chain). Its antigen is still unknown. The data belong to a study of T cells after yellow fever vaccination. Study at large: The authors prepared low-cell-number fractions using SMART-Seq v4 Ultra Low Input.

General study results and limits: Clonotype sharing between CD4 and CD8 compartments was small.

TCRdb itself ran the 5' RACE reads through MiXCR, one entry per CDR3 protein. The sample carries 200,000 to 250,000 distinct CDR3 sequences, around 3.1% recorded once. This CDR3 contains 13 residues. The ends were cut back, 6 bases at V and 0 bases at J, with 10 bases in the middle. CDR1 is DFQATT and CDR2 is SNEGSKA in the germline V gene (reference sequence). The sample consisted of CD4+ T cells sorted from PBMCs, taken 10 days after the yellow fever booster vaccination. This chain connects TRBV20-1 to TRBJ2-3, with unresolved D. The source of this sequence is a man aged 18 to 29 who received the YFV17D yellow fever vaccine. The DNA of the CDR3 is TGCAGTGCGAAGGTCGGGAGCACAGATACGCAGTATTTT. Its translation: CSAKVGSTDTQYF.